The rows below give T cell receptor beta chains drawn from one sample of a study of blood T cell repertoires in COVID-19. The data were produced by immunoSEQ multiplex PCR, yet TCRdb's version contains in-frame clones alone and is incomplete. This sample has over 200,000 clones; 80% to 90% occur once, and the top ten carry approximately 2.1%. Source material: peripheral blood. These receptors were obtained from a man younger than 40 who had recovered from COVID-19. CDR3s include the opening cysteine and the closing phenylalanine or tryptophan. D genes are given only for firm matches. Rows may omit the clone size; those that give it use once, few, many or a size class.

V,J,size,D,CDR3,DNA
TRBV27,TRBJ2-2,.,TRBD2,CASIGLAGGSNTGELFF,TGTGCCAGCATAGGACTAGCGGGGGGCTCGAACACCGGGGAGCTGTTTTTT
TRBV7-9,TRBJ2-5,.,TRBD1,CASSVRGQETQYF,TGTGCCAGCAGCGTCAGGGGGCAAGAGACCCAGTACTTC
TRBV5-5,TRBJ1-2,.,.,CASSLVGAIYGYTF,TGTGCCAGCAGCCTGGTCGGAGCAATCTATGGCTACACCTTC
TRBV10-1,TRBJ1-1,.,TRBD1,CASSVDRKGTEAFF,TGCGCCAGCAGTGTGGACAGGAAGGGAACTGAAGCTTTCTTT
TRBV9,TRBJ1-2,once,.,CASSVEARQPIYGYTF,TGTGCCAGCAGCGTAGAAGCCCGACAGCCAATCTATGGCTACACCTTC
TRBV11-2,TRBJ1-5,.,.,CASSFNSLPQHF,TGTGCCAGCAGCTTCAATAGCCTACCCCAGCATTTT
TRBV3-1/TRBV3-2,TRBJ1-2,.,.,CASSLRHPGGYTF,TGTGCCAGCAGCCTCAGACATCCAGGGGGCTACACCTTC
TRBV7-6,TRBJ2-1,.,.,CASSFSGGYNEQFF,TGTGCCAGCAGCTTTTCCGGGGGCTACAATGAGCAGTTCTTC
TRBV27,TRBJ2-3,.,TRBD1,CASSLWDRGDTQYF,TGTGCCAGCAGTTTATGGGACAGGGGAGATACGCAGTATTTT
TRBV3-1/TRBV3-2,TRBJ2-3,.,.,CASSQWRGRTDTQYF,TGTGCCAGCAGCCAATGGAGGGGGCGCACAGATACGCAGTATTTT
TRBV5-1,TRBJ2-1,.,TRBD2,CASSNRGVIPNEQFF,TGCGCCAGCAGCAACCGGGGGGTCATTCCAAATGAGCAGTTCTTC
TRBV5-5,TRBJ1-2,.,TRBD1,CASSLGTESYGYTF,TGTGCCAGCAGCTTAGGGACAGAGAGCTATGGCTACACCTTC
TRBV5-6,TRBJ1-2,.,.,CASSLAGRPNYGYTF,TGTGCCAGCAGCTTGGCAGGGAGGCCTAACTATGGCTACACCTTC
TRBV18,TRBJ1-1,once,.,CASSETVYLNTEAFF,TGTGCCAGCTCAGAGACAGTCTACCTGAACACTGAAGCTTTCTTT
TRBV6-5,TRBJ1-2,.,.,CASSPQAGSGYTF,TGTGCCAGCAGTCCTCAAGCAGGGTCTGGCTACACCTTC
TRBV7-2,TRBJ2-2,.,TRBD2,CASRDYLNTGELFF,TGTGCCAGCCGGGACTACTTGAACACCGGGGAGCTGTTTTTT
TRBV9,TRBJ2-1,.,.,CASSVGSAGGFFWNEQFF,TGTGCCAGCAGCGTAGGATCGGCAGGGGGGTTTTTTTGGAATGAGCAGTTCTTC
TRBV9,TRBJ2-7,.,TRBD1,CASSRTGYEQYF,TGTGCCAGCAGCAGGACAGGTTACGAGCAGTACTTC
TRBV14,TRBJ1-2,.,.,CASSPDSDGYTF,TGTGCCAGCAGTCCGGACAGTGATGGCTACACCTTC
TRBV7-2,TRBJ1-2,.,TRBD1,CASSSGTASTNYGYTF,TGTGCCAGCAGCTCCGGGACAGCGAGTACTAACTATGGCTACACCTTC
TRBV5-1,TRBJ1-5,.,.,CASSLDSSQPQHF,TGCGCCAGCAGCTTGGACAGCAGCCAGCCCCAGCATTTT
TRBV5-1,TRBJ1-1,.,.,CASSQNTEAFF,TGCGCCAGCAGCCAGAACACTGAAGCTTTCTTT
TRBV6-5,TRBJ1-4,.,TRBD1,CASRTGQQNEKLFF,TGTGCCAGCAGAACGGGACAGCAGAATGAAAAACTGTTTTTT
TRBV9,TRBJ2-7,.,.,CASSPSGQNTYEQYF,TGTGCCAGCAGCCCATCAGGGCAAAATACCTACGAGCAGTACTTC
TRBV5-6,TRBJ1-5,.,TRBD1,CASTQGASNQPQHF,TGTGCCAGCACACAGGGGGCCAGCAATCAGCCCCAGCATTTT
TRBV10-2,TRBJ2-1,.,.,CASSDHRYNEQFF,TGCGCCAGCAGTGACCACAGGTACAATGAGCAGTTCTTC
TRBV7-2,TRBJ1-1,.,.,CASTLGEVNTEAFF,TGTGCCAGCACCCTGGGAGAGGTGAACACTGAAGCTTTCTTT
TRBV3-1/TRBV3-2,TRBJ2-1,.,TRBD2,CASSLLGGGGPNNEQFF,TGTGCCAGCAGCCTACTCGGGGGCGGGGGGCCCAACAATGAGCAGTTCTTC
TRBV5-1,TRBJ1-1,once,.,CASSLYPDREAFF,TGCGCCAGCAGCCTCTACCCGGACAGAGAAGCTTTCTTT
TRBV6-1,TRBJ1-5,.,.,CASSDRATNQPQHF,TGTGCCAGCAGTGACAGGGCCACTAATCAGCCCCAGCATTTT
TRBV11-2,TRBJ2-7,.,.,CASSLDPGLSYEQYF,TGTGCCAGCAGCTTAGATCCAGGCCTATCCTACGAGCAGTACTTC
TRBV19,TRBJ1-2,.,TRBD1,CASSIPGQGPGGYTF,TGTGCCAGTAGTATTCCGGGACAGGGGCCAGGGGGCTACACCTTC
TRBV9,TRBJ2-1,.,TRBD2,CASSVAGGAHEQFF,TGTGCCAGCAGCGTAGCCGGGGGGGCTCATGAGCAGTTCTTC
TRBV16,TRBJ1-2,.,TRBD1,CASSQSGRGHGYTF,TGTGCCAGCAGCCAATCCGGCAGGGGGCATGGCTACACCTTC
TRBV7-2,TRBJ2-3,.,.,CASSSQMDTQYF,TGTGCCAGCAGCTCCCAGATGGATACGCAGTATTTT
TRBV19,TRBJ1-1,.,.,CASSIRGDTEAFF,TGTGCCAGTAGTATCCGGGGGGACACTGAAGCTTTCTTT
TRBV11-2,TRBJ1-5,.,.,CASSFSRAQSNQPQHF,TGTGCCAGCAGCTTCTCGAGGGCCCAGTCCAATCAGCCCCAGCATTTT
TRBV6-4,TRBJ1-6,.,TRBD1,CASRVDRGGPLHF,TGTGCCAGCAGGGTCGACAGGGGAGGACCCCTCCACTTT
TRBV3-1/TRBV3-2,TRBJ2-5,.,TRBD2,CASSQDIAGGLETQYF,TGTGCCAGCAGCCAAGATATAGCGGGGGGGCTAGAGACCCAGTACTTC
TRBV7-2,TRBJ2-3,.,.,CANSPRSSPDTQYF,TGTGCCAACTCCCCGCGGAGCTCGCCAGATACGCAGTATTTT
TRBV10-2,TRBJ2-2,.,TRBD1,CASKRGTGRLGTGELFF,TGCGCCAGCAAGAGGGGGACAGGGCGGTTGGGCACCGGGGAGCTGTTTTTT
TRBV5-5,TRBJ1-6,.,.,CASSLAGRNNSPLHF,TGTGCCAGCAGCTTGGCCGGCAGGAATAATTCACCCCTCCACTTT
TRBV5-6,TRBJ2-5,.,.,CASSLIDQETQYF,TGTGCCAGCTCCCTGATAGACCAAGAGACCCAGTACTTC
TRBV6-1,TRBJ2-5,few,TRBD2,CASSAQLADADETQYF,TGTGCCAGCAGTGCCCAACTAGCGGATGCCGACGAGACCCAGTACTTC
TRBV10-1,TRBJ2-2,.,TRBD2,CASSESWGSGGGTGELFF,TGCGCCAGCAGTGAGTCCTGGGGTAGCGGGGGCGGCACCGGGGAGCTGTTTTTT
TRBV7-9,TRBJ2-7,.,.,CASSEDRRLPYEQYF,TGTGCCAGCAGCGAAGACAGGCGCCTCCCCTACGAGCAGTACTTC
TRBV5-1,TRBJ2-3,.,.,CARLDGQTDTQYF,TGCGCCCGCCTCGACGGACAGACAGATACGCAGTATTTT
TRBV5-1,TRBJ2-2,once,TRBD1,CASSTGQGNTGELFF,TGCGCCAGCAGCACCGGACAGGGGAACACCGGGGAGCTGTTTTTT
TRBV10-3,TRBJ1-5,.,.,CAISGDFNQPQHF,TGTGCCATCAGCGGGGATTTTAATCAGCCCCAGCATTTT
TRBV5-1,TRBJ1-3,.,.,CASSLGGGERNTIYF,TGCGCCAGCAGCTTGGGTGGAGGGGAAAGAAACACCATATATTTT
TRBV5-1,TRBJ1-2,once,TRBD1,CASSFIPGTGYGYTF,TGCGCCAGCAGCTTTATTCCCGGGACAGGGTATGGCTACACCTTC
TRBV6-5,TRBJ2-7,.,.,CASTGLFDYEQYF,TGTGCCAGCACAGGGCTATTCGACTACGAGCAGTACTTC
TRBV10-2,TRBJ1-2,.,TRBD1,CASSSTGYGYTF,TGCGCCAGCAGTTCGACAGGGTATGGCTACACCTTC
TRBV19,TRBJ1-1,.,TRBD1,CASSVTGGTEAFF,TGTGCCAGTAGTGTAACAGGGGGCACTGAAGCTTTCTTT
TRBV5-4,TRBJ1-4,.,TRBD1,CASSLAKGQGSEKLFF,TGTGCCAGCAGCTTGGCCAAGGGACAGGGGTCGGAAAAACTGTTTTTT
TRBV15,TRBJ1-2,.,TRBD1,CATLGTGVGYGYTF,TGTGCCACCCTTGGGACAGGGGTTGGCTATGGCTACACCTTC
TRBV3-1/TRBV3-2,TRBJ2-3,.,.,CASSQFEADTQYF,TGTGCCAGCAGCCAATTCGAGGCGGATACGCAGTATTTT
TRBV20-1,TRBJ1-3,.,.,CSARAGNTIYF,TGCAGTGCCAGGGCTGGAAACACCATATATTTT